Listed here are 15 T cell receptor beta chains from one sample, sequenced in a study of blood T cell repertoires in COVID-19. TCRdb's copy holds only in-frame clones and misses some; the assay was immunoSEQ multiplex PCR. Of around 100,000 clones detected, approximately 80% appear once; the ten largest clones hold over 10%. Sequenced sample: peripheral blood. These TCRs come from a human donor in a cohort sampled during active or convalescent COVID-19.

In this sample, this clone turned up a few times. V is TRBV19 and J is TRBJ1-6; no firm D call. The V and J ends lost 6 bases and 9 bases respectively, with 15 bases between them. This CDR3 has 14 amino acids. The germline CDR1 and CDR2 sequences are LNHDA and SQIVND (reference sequence). In DNA form, the CDR3 reads TGTGCCAGTAGCTCGAGAATCGGTATTTCACCCCTCCACTTT. Residues: CASSSRIGISPLHF. The variable domain in full, completed from reference TRBV19 and TRBJ1-6, reads DGGITQSPKYLFRKEGQNVTLSCEQNLNHDAMYWYRQDPGQGLRLIYYSQIVNDFQKGDIAEGYSVSREKKESFPLTVTSAQKNPTAFYLCASSSRIGISPLHFGNGTRLTVT.

CDR3 sequence (DNA): TGTGCTAGTGGTTTGGTCTACCGGGACACAATGTACTACGAGCAGTACTTC. Protein: CASGLVYRDTMYYEQYF. V and J are TRBV12-5 and TRBJ2-7; D might be TRBD1 (6 bases). Germline values: CDR1 LGHNT, CDR2 FRNRAP. V was shortened by 0 bases and J by 3 bases, with 18 bases between the two germline ends. The length of the CDR3 is 17 residues.

The V call is TRBV5-1, the J call TRBJ1-2, with 9 positions matching TRBD1. Trimming cost V 0 bases and J 8 bases; bases outside gene matches: 2. Germline V gives CDR1 SGHRS, CDR2 YFSETQ. The CDR3 loop spans 13 amino acids. In nucleotides, the CDR3 is TGCGCCAGCAGCTTGGGGGACAGGGAGGGCTACACCTTC. Amino acid sequence: CASSLGDREGYTF.

The V call is TRBV10-3, the J call TRBJ2-7, with a possible D match to TRBD2 (6 bases). Trimming cost V 10 bases and J 9 bases, with 28 bases left between them. The CDR3 runs 15 residues. CDR1 ENHRY and CDR2 SYGVKD come from the germline V gene. CDR3 DNA: TGTGCCACCGAAAGATCCGGGACTGACCTCCGGGGGCAGTACTTC. It specifies CATERSGTDLRGQYF.

The chain couples TRBV5-1 to TRBJ2-2, with a weak D call TRBD1 (5 bases). In germline, CDR1 is SGHRS, CDR2 YFSETQ. V was shortened by 4 bases and J by 4 bases, with 11 bases between the two germline ends. The CDR3 is 14 residues long. CDR3 in amino acids: CASSVRGRTGELFF. CDR3 bases: TGCGCCAGCAGCGTAAGGGGCCGCACCGGGGAGCTGTTTTTT.

The chain has TRBV9 and TRBJ2-7; 8 bases are a match to TRBD1. The germline V gene encodes CDR1 SGDLS and CDR2 YYNGEE. Trimming removed 4 bases from V and 4 bases from J; junction bases left unmatched: 10. The CDR3 covers 15 residues. DNA for the CDR3: TGTGCCAGCAGCCCCCTGACAGGGGAGATTTACGAGCAGTACTTC. Its translation is CASSPLTGEIYEQYF.

This clone has a handful of counts. The identical CDR3 is also encoded by other nucleotide sequences in the sample. This chain uses TRBV5-1 with TRBJ2-5, with 11 nucleotides matching TRBD1. Germline CDR1 reads SGHRS; CDR2 reads YFSETQ. The CDR3 covers 16 residues. Trimming at V came to 4 bases and at J to 2 bases, leaving 7 bases not matched to a gene. The CDR3 sequence is CASSPGTGGYQETQYF. The CDR3 DNA is TGCGCCAGCAGCCCCGGGACAGGGGGTTATCAAGAGACCCAGTACTTC.

This clone appeared once. The chain recombines TRBV7-2 with TRBJ2-5; D is perhaps TRBD2 (6 bases). This CDR3 is 17 amino acids long. The V gene lost 5 bases and the J gene lost 4 bases, with 23 bases spanning the gap. CDR1 is SGHTA and CDR2 is FQGNSA in the germline V gene. This CDR3 is CASSHPGVADARETQYF. Written as DNA, the CDR3 is TGTGCCAGCAGCCATCCCGGGGTAGCGGATGCTCGAGAGACCCAGTACTTC.

Worth noting for this clone: This CDR3 is also generated by other DNA sequences in the sample. This rearrangement joins TRBV30 to TRBJ1-1; D is uncertain. The V and J ends lost 0 bases and 7 bases respectively, with 6 bases between them. The CDR3 spans 11 residues. The germline CDR1 and CDR2 sequences are GTSNPN and SVGIG (reference sequence). The CDR3 DNA sequence: TGTGCCTGGAGTGTACAGATTGAAGCTTTCTTT. Translated, it gives CAWSVQIEAFF.

The chain carries TRBV29-1 and TRBJ2-7, with TRBD1 matching over 7 bases. CDR3 length: 13 amino acids. V shed 1 base and J 5 bases; nucleotides not matched to a gene: 5. CDR1 and CDR2 from the germline V gene are SQVTM and ANQGSEA. CDR3 amino acids: CSVEGQGSDEQYF. DNA of the CDR3: TGCAGCGTTGAAGGACAGGGTAGTGACGAGCAGTACTTC.

The V gene is TRBV5-1, the J gene TRBJ1-1; no definite D call. This CDR3 has 14 amino acids. The germline V gene encodes CDR1 SGHRS and CDR2 YFSETQ. Trimming pared 2 bases from V and 1 base from J, leaving 9 bases between. The CDR3 DNA is TGCGCCAGCAGCTTCGAGTCTGCGAACACTGAAGCTTTCTTT. As protein: CASSFESANTEAFF.

CDR3 coding DNA: TGTGCCACCGCGCGCGTCTCTGGAAACACCATATATTTT. Amino acids: CATARVSGNTIYF. The chain combines TRBV15 with TRBJ1-3, with unresolved D. The germline gives CDR1 LNHNV, CDR2 YYDKDF (reference sequence). CDR3 length equals 13 residues. V lost 8 bases and J lost 0, with 8 bases in between.

The rearrangement links TRBV21-1 to TRBJ2-7; the table's D call of TRBD2 was not tested on the DNA. TRBV21-1 is a listed pseudogene. The CDR3 spans 14 residues. CDR3 residues: CASTELAPGYEQYF. CDR3 in DNA: TGTGCCAGCACCGAACTAGCTCCCGGATACGAGCAGTACTTC.

The V call is TRBV5-1, the J call TRBJ2-2, with 8 bases fitting TRBD2. Germline V gene sequence: CDR1 SGHRS, CDR2 YFSETQ. V shed 0 bases, J shed 7 bases, and the junction held 5 bases outside the gene matches. The CDR3 sequence is 15 residues long. The CDR3 here is CASSLAGGAGGELFF. The CDR3 DNA follows: TGCGCCAGCAGCTTGGCCGGGGGGGCCGGCGGGGAGCTGTTTTTT.

The chain joins TRBV4-2 to TRBJ2-4; D unresolved. Germline CDR1 reads LGHNA; CDR2 reads YNFKEQ. The CDR3 loop spans 16 amino acids. With 0 bases removed from V and 0 bases from J, the gap between germline ends came to 9 bases. The CDR3 nucleotides read TGTGCCAGCAGCCAAGAGGCTAGATTAGCCAAAAACATTCAGTACTTC. Encoded protein: CASSQEARLAKNIQYF.